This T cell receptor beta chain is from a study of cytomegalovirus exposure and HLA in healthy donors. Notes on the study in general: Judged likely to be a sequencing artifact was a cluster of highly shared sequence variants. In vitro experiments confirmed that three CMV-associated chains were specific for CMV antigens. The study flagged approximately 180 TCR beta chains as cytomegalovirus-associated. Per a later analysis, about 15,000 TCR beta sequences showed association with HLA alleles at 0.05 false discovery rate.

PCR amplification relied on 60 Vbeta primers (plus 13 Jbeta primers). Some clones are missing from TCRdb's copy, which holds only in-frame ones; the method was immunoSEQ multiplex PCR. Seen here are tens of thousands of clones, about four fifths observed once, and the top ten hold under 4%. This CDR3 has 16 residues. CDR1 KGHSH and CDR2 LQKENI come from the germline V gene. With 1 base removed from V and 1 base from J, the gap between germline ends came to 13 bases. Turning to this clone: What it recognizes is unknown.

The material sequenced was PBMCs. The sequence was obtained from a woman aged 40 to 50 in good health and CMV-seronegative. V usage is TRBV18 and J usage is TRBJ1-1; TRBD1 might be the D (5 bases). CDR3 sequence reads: CASSPQSTRANTEAFF. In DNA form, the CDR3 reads TGTGCCAGCTCACCACAATCGACCAGGGCGAACACTGAAGCTTTCTTT.